What follows are 8 T cell receptor beta chains derived from one specimen sequenced in a study of beta chain features in type 1 diabetes. General study results and limits: People with Type 1 diabetes carried modestly yet significantly shorter TCRB CDR3s in all four CD4+ subsets.

No antigen is known for these receptors. Every bit of the isolated RNA underwent reverse transcription, so sequencing read expressed TCRB transcripts. Using immunoSEQ multiplex PCR, the repertoire was profiled, and TCRdb retains in-frame clones only, with some absent. Seen here are over 200,000 clones, 11% observed once, and the top ten hold about 0.018%. What was sequenced was naive CD4+ T cells from blood. The receptors shown here come from a man younger than 45 with type 1 diabetes.

As DNA, the CDR3 is TGTGCCAGCAGTCCCGGGGGCTATGGCTACACCTTC. This gives the protein CASSPGGYGYTF. The chain has TRBV6-5 and TRBJ1-2, with TRBD1 as a possible D gene (5 bases). Germline V gives CDR1 MNHEY, CDR2 SVGAGI. The CDR3 loop spans 12 amino acids. With 5 bases removed from V and 4 bases from J, the gap between germline ends came to 8 bases.

This clone has more than one count but fewer than ten. The V gene is TRBV7-9, the J gene TRBJ1-3, with D perhaps TRBD1 (6 bases). Germline V gene data show CDR1 as SEHNR and CDR2 as FQNEAQ (reference sequence). The CDR3 spans 16 residues. Trimming took 3 bases from V and 0 from J, leaving 12 bases between them. CDR3 sequence: CASSFWTDSSGNTIYF. CDR3 nucleotides: TGTGCCAGCAGCTTCTGGACAGATTCCTCTGGAAACACCATATATTTT.

V gene TRBV5-1 combines with J gene TRBJ2-1; 9 bases fit TRBD1. V shed 4 bases, J shed 7 bases, and the junction held 6 bases outside the gene matches. The CDR3 spans 14 residues. CDR1 and CDR2 from the germline V gene are SGHRS and YFSETQ. CDR3 in amino acids: CASSQGTGNNEQFF. DNA of the CDR3: TGCGCCAGCAGCCAAGGGACAGGGAATAATGAGCAGTTCTTC.

CDR3 bases: TGTGCCAGCAGTATGGGAGGCACTGAAGCTTTCTTT. Protein sequence: CASSMGGTEAFF. This chain connects TRBV6-5 to TRBJ1-1; D gene uncertain. The CDR3 is made up of 12 amino acids. Germline V gene data show CDR1 as MNHEY and CDR2 as SVGAGI. V was cut by 5 bases and J by 4 bases, with 8 bases left in between.

The genes are TRBV4-2 and TRBJ2-7, with D perhaps TRBD2 (6 bases). Germline CDR1 reads LGHNA; CDR2 reads YNFKEQ. The CDR3 spans 18 residues. Between the trimmed V and J ends, which lost 1 base and 7 bases, there was a span of 26 bases. The CDR3, as DNA: TGTGCCAGCAGCCAAGTACTTTCCTGGGGAGCGGGTGGAGGGGAGCAGTACTTC. Its protein is CASSQVLSWGAGGGEQYF.

This clone has just a few counts. The chain employs TRBV10-3 and TRBJ2-7, with 10 bases aligning to TRBD1. V was pared by 4 bases and J by 5 bases, with 5 bases of the junction left unmatched. From germline, CDR1 is ENHRY and CDR2 SYGVKD. This CDR3 spans 14 amino acids. This CDR3 reads CAISAVTGGDEQYF. As DNA, the CDR3 is TGTGCCATCAGTGCGGTGACAGGGGGCGACGAGCAGTACTTC.

V usage is TRBV6-5 and J usage is TRBJ1-3, with 8 bases fitting TRBD1. This CDR3 region has 16 residues. V trimming: 0 bases; J trimming: 3 bases; junction bases outside the gene matches: 4. Germline CDR1 reads MNHEY; CDR2 reads SVGAGI. CDR3 protein: CASSYSGRGLGNTIYF. The CDR3, as DNA: TGTGCCAGCAGTTACTCGGGCAGGGGGCTTGGAAACACCATATATTTT.

The rearrangement joins TRBV18 to TRBJ2-3; 7 bases fit TRBD1. J gave up 4 bases and V 8 bases, and 12 bases lay outside the gene matches. CDR1 and CDR2 from the germline V gene are KGHSH and LQKENI. The CDR3 is 15 amino acids. CDR3 DNA sequence: TGTGCCAGCACCCCTATACAGGGGATGGCAGATACGCAGTATTTT. Its protein product is CASTPIQGMADTQYF.